These T cell receptor beta chains were read from a single sample in a study of Ad26.COV2.S vaccination and SARS-CoV-2 variants. Using immunoSEQ multiplex PCR, the repertoire was profiled, and TCRdb retains in-frame clones only, with some absent. The table lists around 450,000 clones, about 88% of them singletons, with around 2.5% in the top ten. This material consisted of peripheral blood, taken in a trial of Ad26.COV2.S vaccine versus placebo. The receptors here all came from a person aged 18 to 59 who received the Ad26.COV2.S COVID-19 vaccine or a placebo. Both conserved end residues are part of each CDR3. The order of the fields is D gene, V gene, J gene, clone size, CDR3 DNA, CDR3 protein. The D gene is left open where the match is weak. Rows give clone size only sometimes, using once, few, many, or a class for an expanded clone.

TRBD2	TRBV19	TRBJ2-3	few	TGTGCCAGTAGTATAGAGGGACTAGCGGGACCAGATACGCAGTATTTT	CASSIEGLAGPDTQYF
NA	TRBV4-3	TRBJ2-7	NA	TGCGCCAGCAGCCAAGAGGACAGACTCACCTACGAGCAGTACTTC	CASSQEDRLTYEQYF
NA	TRBV30	TRBJ2-7	NA	TGTGCCTGGGAGGGTTTGGGCGGCGAGCAGTACTTC	CAWEGLGGEQYF
TRBD1	TRBV2	TRBJ1-2	NA	TGTGCCAGCAGGGTCGTTCCGGGACAGATCTATGGCTACACCTTC	CASRVVPGQIYGYTF
TRBD2	TRBV3-1/TRBV3-2	TRBJ2-1	NA	TGTGCCAGCAGCCAAGTAAAACCTGGACTAGTCGGGCCCAATGAGCAGTTCTTC	CASSQVKPGLVGPNEQFF
TRBD1	TRBV16	TRBJ1-5	NA	TGTGCCAGCACACTCGGGACAGACAATCAGCCCCAGCATTTT	CASTLGTDNQPQHF
NA	TRBV5-4	TRBJ2-1	NA	TGTGCCAGCAGCTTGAGGGGCCCTAATGAGCAGTTCTTC	CASSLRGPNEQFF
NA	TRBV11-2	TRBJ1-2	once	TGTGCCAGCAGCTTGGCCATATGGGGGCAAGTTCGCGGCTACACCTTC	CASSLAIWGQVRGYTF
TRBD1	TRBV6-6	TRBJ1-4	NA	TGTGCCAGCAGTTACTCGGGACAGGGGTATGAAAAACTGTTTTTT	CASSYSGQGYEKLFF
NA	TRBV9	TRBJ2-3	NA	TGTGCCAGCAGCGATGGGTCGACAGATACGCAGTATTTT	CASSDGSTDTQYF
NA	TRBV10-2	TRBJ1-1	NA	TGCGCCAGCAATCCAGGGAACACTGAAGCTTTCTTT	CASNPGNTEAFF
NA	TRBV7-6	TRBJ2-5	NA	TGTGCCAGCAGCTTAGGAAGGGAGACCCAGTACTTC	CASSLGRETQYF
NA	TRBV6-2/TRBV6-3	TRBJ1-1	NA	TGTGCCAGCAGCTACTGGGGCACTGAAGCTTTCTTT	CASSYWGTEAFF
NA	TRBV7-9	TRBJ2-3	NA	TGTGCCAGCAGCGCCCTTATGGAGGGTTCAGATACGCAGTATTTT	CASSALMEGSDTQYF
TRBD2	TRBV3-1/TRBV3-2	TRBJ2-3	NA	TGTGCCAGCAGCCCCAGCGGGGGGGCTATAGATACGCAGTATTTT	CASSPSGGAIDTQYF
TRBD2	TRBV7-3	TRBJ2-7	NA	TGTGCCAGCAGCCCCGGGCCAAGCGGGGGGTTCGACTCCTACGAGCAGTACTTC	CASSPGPSGGFDSYEQYF
NA	TRBV5-1	TRBJ2-1	NA	TGCGCCAGCAGCCCTGGTGGGGACAATGAGCAGTTCTTC	CASSPGGDNEQFF
NA	TRBV5-6	TRBJ1-2	NA	TGTGCCAGCAGCTTGGCCGCCGTCGGCTACACCTTC	CASSLAAVGYTF
NA	TRBV27	TRBJ2-7	NA	TGTGCCAGCAGTTTATCGAGCCCGGGATCGGGCGAGCAGTACTTC	CASSLSSPGSGEQYF
NA	TRBV2	TRBJ2-3	NA	TGTGCCAGCAGTGGGTGGCTGCGCACAGATACGCAGTATTTT	CASSGWLRTDTQYF
TRBD1	TRBV11-2	TRBJ1-1	NA	TGTGCCAGCAGCCTGGACAGGGGTAGAATCGCTGAAGCTTTCTTT	CASSLDRGRIAEAFF
TRBD1	TRBV28	TRBJ1-2	NA	TGTGCCAGCAGACGGACAGGAATCGATGGCTACACCTTC	CASRRTGIDGYTF
NA	TRBV7-8	TRBJ2-2	NA	TGTGCCAGCAGCTTGGGGAACCGGGGCGCCTTTGGCGGGGAGCTGTTTTTT	CASSLGNRGAFGGELFF
TRBD1	TRBV9	TRBJ1-4	NA	TGTGCCAGCTCCCGGGACAGACATGAAAAACTGTTTTTT	CASSRDRHEKLFF
NA	TRBV23-1	TRBJ2-5	NA	TGCGCCAGCAGTCAAGGTGACACCTCTTCTGAGACCCAGTACTTC	CASSQGDTSSETQYF
TRBD1	TRBV4-3	TRBJ2-1	NA	TGCGCCAGCAGCCTGACTTGGGGGACAGGGGCTGGCAATGAGCAGTTCTTC	CASSLTWGTGAGNEQFF
TRBD1	TRBV9	TRBJ1-2	NA	TGTGCCAGCAGCGCCGGACAGGGCCTCTTTCGGGTATTC	CASSAGQGLFRVF
TRBD2	TRBV7-2	TRBJ2-7	NA	TGTGCCAGCAGCTATAGCGGGGGCCGATTTATCGAGCAGTACTTC	CASSYSGGRFIEQYF
NA	TRBV27	TRBJ1-1	few	TGTGCCAGCAGTTTAGCTAAGAACACTGAAGCTTTCTTT	CASSLAKNTEAFF
NA	TRBV28	TRBJ2-3	NA	TGTGCCAGCAGTTGGGGAGGGGGGGCCACAGATACGCAGTATTTT	CASSWGGGATDTQYF
NA	TRBV12-3/TRBV12-4	TRBJ1-4	NA	TGTGCCAGCTTCTCATGGGGGGATGAAAAACTGTTTTTT	CASFSWGDEKLFF
NA	TRBV20-1	TRBJ2-1	few	TGCAGTGCTAGTGCGGGGTCTTCCTACAATGAGCAGTTCTTC	CSASAGSSYNEQFF
NA	TRBV7-2	TRBJ1-2	once	TGTGCCAGCAGCTTAGCGCTCGGGGCTAACTATGGCTACACCTTC	CASSLALGANYGYTF
NA	TRBV4-1	TRBJ2-5	NA	TGCGCCAGCAACCGGGACTGGACGCGGGGCGGGGAGACCCAGTACTTC	CASNRDWTRGGETQYF
NA	TRBV6-5	TRBJ1-4	once	TGTGCCAGCAGGGACCCCATGGGTAATGAAAAACTGTTTTTT	CASRDPMGNEKLFF
TRBD1	TRBV2	TRBJ1-2	NA	TGTGCCAGCAACGGACAGGAATACTATGGCTACACCTTC	CASNGQEYYGYTF
NA	TRBV30	TRBJ2-3	NA	TGTGCCTGGGCTCTCGGGGGCACAGATACGCAGTATTTT	CAWALGGTDTQYF
NA	TRBV9	TRBJ1-3	once	TGTGCCAGCAGCGGCGACAGTCCTGACACCATATATTTT	CASSGDSPDTIYF
NA	TRBV28	TRBJ2-7	NA	TGTGCCAGCAGTCCTCCTCGACAGACCATACACTACGAGCAGTACTTC	CASSPPRQTIHYEQYF
NA	TRBV30	TRBJ1-5	NA	TGTGCCTGGGCCCCCGACGTTGGGCAGCCCCAGCATTTT	CAWAPDVGQPQHF
NA	TRBV28	TRBJ2-7	NA	TGTGCCAGCAGCCCTACAGGTACCTACGAGCAGTACTTC	CASSPTGTYEQYF
NA	TRBV7-2	TRBJ1-6	NA	TGTGCCAGCAGCTTAGGCCAGGGAAGGCCTTCACCCCTCCACTTT	CASSLGQGRPSPLHF
NA	TRBV12-3/TRBV12-4	TRBJ1-1	NA	TGTGCCAGCAGAAGGGGGGGGAACACTGAAGCTTTCTTT	CASRRGGNTEAFF
TRBD1	TRBV5-1	TRBJ1-4	NA	TGCGCCAGCAGCTCGACGAGGGGGCGAACTAATGAAAAACTGTTTTTT	CASSSTRGRTNEKLFF
NA	TRBV11-3	TRBJ1-1	NA	TGTGCCAGCAGCTTCCCCGGATCGAACACTGAAGCTTTCTTT	CASSFPGSNTEAFF
NA	TRBV6-5	TRBJ2-1	NA	TGTGCCAGCTGTAGCTCCTACAATGAGCAGTTCTTC	CASCSSYNEQFF
NA	TRBV7-2	TRBJ1-2	NA	TGTGCCAGCAGCTGGAGGCCGGGGGTGAAGGGCTACACCTTC	CASSWRPGVKGYTF
TRBD1	TRBV7-2	TRBJ2-7	NA	TGTGCCAGCAGCCTTACGACAGGGTCCACCTACGAGCAGTACTTC	CASSLTTGSTYEQYF